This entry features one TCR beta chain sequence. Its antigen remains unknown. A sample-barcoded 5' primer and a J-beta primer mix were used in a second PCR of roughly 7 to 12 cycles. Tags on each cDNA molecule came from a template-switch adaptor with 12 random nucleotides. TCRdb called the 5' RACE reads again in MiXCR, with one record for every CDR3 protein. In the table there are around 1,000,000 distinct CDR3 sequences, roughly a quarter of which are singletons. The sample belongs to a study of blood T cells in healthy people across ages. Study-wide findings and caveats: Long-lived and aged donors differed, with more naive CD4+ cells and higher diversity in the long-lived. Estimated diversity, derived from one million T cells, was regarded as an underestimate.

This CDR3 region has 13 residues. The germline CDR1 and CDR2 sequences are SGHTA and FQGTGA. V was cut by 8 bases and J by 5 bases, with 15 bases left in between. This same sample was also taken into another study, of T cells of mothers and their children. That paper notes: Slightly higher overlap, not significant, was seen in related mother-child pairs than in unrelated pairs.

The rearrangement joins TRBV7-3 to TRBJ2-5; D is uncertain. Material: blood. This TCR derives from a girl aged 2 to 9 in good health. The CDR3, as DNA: TGTGCCAGCCCGGCAACAGTCGGGGAGACCCAGTACTTC. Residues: CASPATVGETQYF.